The 5 T cell receptor beta chains reported below all come from one sample, sequenced in a study of blood T cell repertoires in COVID-19. Assay: immunoSEQ multiplex PCR; the TCRdb copy retains only in-frame clones and omits some. The sample lists 55,000 or so clones, 87% occurring once. The sequencing input was peripheral blood. All receptors come from a man aged 40-49 years with COVID-19, enrolled during active disease.

The rearrangement joins TRBV5-1 to TRBJ2-1; TRBD2 might be the D (5 bases). With 4 bases removed from V and 5 bases from J, the gap between germline ends came to 19 bases. CDR3 length: 16 amino acids. CDR1 is SGHRS, CDR2 YFSETQ, per germline. In DNA, the CDR3 is TGCGCCAGCAGCCCCCCTTCGGCAGCGGACCACAATGAGCAGTTCTTC. The encoded protein is CASSPPSAADHNEQFF.

This chain uses TRBV19 with TRBJ2-2; D is perhaps TRBD1 (5 bases). Germline V lookup: CDR1 LNHDA, CDR2 SQIVND (reference sequence). Trimming cost V 4 bases and J 5 bases, with 14 bases left between them. The CDR3 extends over 15 amino acids. The CDR3 loop reads CASSKLGQLTGELFF. As DNA, the CDR3 is TGTGCCAGTAGTAAGCTTGGACAATTAACCGGGGAGCTGTTTTTT.

V gene TRBV12-3 or TRBV12-4 combines with J gene TRBJ1-5; tentatively, D is TRBD1 (5 bases). The CDR3 consists of 12 residues. The V gene lost 7 bases and the J gene lost 7 bases, with 11 bases spanning the gap. The CDR3 nucleotides are TGTGCCAGCACTTGGCAGGGACAGCCCCAGCATTTT. Translated, it gives CASTWQGQPQHF.

The genes are TRBV2 and TRBJ2-7; 15 positions match TRBD2. With 6 bases clipped from V and 6 bases from J, the junction kept 9 bases outside the gene matches. In germline, CDR1 is SNHLY, CDR2 FYNNEI. This CDR3 has 16 residues. The CDR3 DNA reads as TGTGCCAGCAGCGCAACGGGACTAGCGGGGGGTAGCGAGCAGTACTTC. Translating it yields CASSATGLAGGSEQYF.

The V call is TRBV19, the J call TRBJ1-2; D is undetermined. Trimming took off 10 bases at V and 1 base at J, with 10 bases between the two ends. The germline V gene has CDR1 LNHDA and CDR2 SQIVND (reference sequence). The CDR3 is 12 residues long. Here the CDR3 reads CATGVFNYGYTF. The CDR3 nucleotides read TGTGCCACCGGAGTTTTTAACTATGGCTACACCTTC. Together with reference TRBV19 and TRBJ1-2, the CDR3 gives the full variable domain: DGGITQSPKYLFRKEGQNVTLSCEQNLNHDAMYWYRQDPGQGLRLIYYSQIVNDFQKGDIAEGYSVSREKKESFPLTVTSAQKNPTAFYLCATGVFNYGYTFGSGTRLTVV.